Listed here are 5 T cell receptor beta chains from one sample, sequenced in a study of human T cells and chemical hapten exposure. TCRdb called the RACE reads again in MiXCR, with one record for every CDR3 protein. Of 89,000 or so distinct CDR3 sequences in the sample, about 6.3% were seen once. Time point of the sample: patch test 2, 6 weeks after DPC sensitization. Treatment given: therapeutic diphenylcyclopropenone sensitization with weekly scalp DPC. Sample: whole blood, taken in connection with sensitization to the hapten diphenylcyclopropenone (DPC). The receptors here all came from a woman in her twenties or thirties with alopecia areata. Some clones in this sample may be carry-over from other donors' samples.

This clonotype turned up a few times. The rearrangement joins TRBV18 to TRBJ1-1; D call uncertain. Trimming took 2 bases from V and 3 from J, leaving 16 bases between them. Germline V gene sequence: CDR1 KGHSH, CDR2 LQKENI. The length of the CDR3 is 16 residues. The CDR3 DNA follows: TGTGCCAGCTCACCAATAACGGGGTCCCAGGACACTGAAGCTTTCTTT. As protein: CASSPITGSQDTEAFF.

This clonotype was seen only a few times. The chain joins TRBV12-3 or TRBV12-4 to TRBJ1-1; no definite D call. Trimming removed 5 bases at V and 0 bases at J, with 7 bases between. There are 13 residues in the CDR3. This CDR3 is CASSPPVNTEAFF. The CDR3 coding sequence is TGTGCCAGCAGTCCCCCCGTGAACACTGAAGCTTTCTTT.

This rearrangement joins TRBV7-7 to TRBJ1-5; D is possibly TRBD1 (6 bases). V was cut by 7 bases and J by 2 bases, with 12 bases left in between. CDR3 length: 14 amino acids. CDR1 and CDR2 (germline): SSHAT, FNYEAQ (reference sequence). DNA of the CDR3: TGTGCCAGCAATTGCAGGGGTGGCAATCAGCCCCAGCATTTT. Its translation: CASNCRGGNQPQHF.

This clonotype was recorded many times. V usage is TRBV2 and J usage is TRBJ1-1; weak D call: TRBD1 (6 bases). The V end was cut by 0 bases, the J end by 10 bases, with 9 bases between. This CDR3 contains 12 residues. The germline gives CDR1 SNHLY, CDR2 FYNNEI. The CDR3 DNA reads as TGTGCCAGCAGTGAAGCGGGGGGGGCAGCTTTCTTT. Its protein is CASSEAGGAAFF.

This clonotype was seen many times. CDR3: CASSSSGFGASYIQYF. CDR3 sequence (DNA): TGCGCCAGCAGCTCCTCAGGGTTCGGGGCCAGCTACATTCAGTACTTC. The gene calls are TRBV5-1 and TRBJ2-4; D tentatively fits TRBD1 or TRBD2 (5 bases each). The CDR3 covers 16 residues. The V gene lost 3 bases and the J gene lost 8 bases, with 21 bases spanning the gap. Germline V gene data show CDR1 as SGHRS and CDR2 as YFSETQ. Filled out from reference TRBV5-1 and TRBJ2-4, the complete variable domain reads KAGVTQTPRYLIKTRGQQVTLSCSPISGHRSVSWYQQTPGQGLQFLFEYFSETQRNKGNFPGRFSGRQFSNSRSEMNVSTLELGDSALYLCASSSSGFGASYIQYFGAGTRLSVL.